These 15 T cell receptor beta chains were all obtained from the same sample, sequenced in a study of brain T cells in children with intractable seizures. Clones were read by immunoSEQ multiplex PCR, and TCRdb kept only the in-frame ones, dropping some. Of hundreds of thousands of clones detected, roughly 92% appear once; the ten largest clones hold 5.7%. Time point given: blood from clinic visit 5 months post-surgery; TSC patient then seizure free. Sample: peripheral blood, taken roughly 5 months after surgery. The receptor set was obtained from a boy under two years old with tuberous sclerosis and intractable seizures.

V and J are TRBV21-1 and TRBJ2-5; the table's D call, TRBD2, has no DNA check behind it. TRBV21-1 is flagged as a pseudogene. This CDR3 spans 19 amino acids. CDR3 region: CASSKEGAVAGGPGETQYF. CDR3 in DNA: TGTGCCAGCAGCAAAGAGGGGGCGGTAGCGGGAGGGCCGGGAGAGACCCAGTACTTC.

This rearrangement joins TRBV10-3 to TRBJ1-1; 11 bases fit TRBD1. The CDR3 is 17 amino acids. CDR1 and CDR2 (germline): ENHRY, SYGVKD. After removal of 4 bases from V and 0 bases from J, the junction contained 7 bases not matched to a gene. CDR3: CAISGAGTGGMNTEAFF. DNA for the CDR3: TGTGCCATCAGTGGTGCCGGGACAGGGGGAATGAACACTGAAGCTTTCTTT.

The genes are TRBV7-9 and TRBJ1-6, with D possibly TRBD1 on 6 matching bases. This CDR3 contains 16 residues. Germline V gene lookup returns CDR1 SEHNR and CDR2 FQNEAQ (reference sequence). V was cut by 6 bases and J by 5 bases, with 17 bases left in between. CDR3 in DNA: TGTGCCAGCAGTCATAGGTCGGGACACCATAATTCACCCCTCCACTTT. Protein sequence: CASSHRSGHHNSPLHF. The full variable domain, with the rest looked up from reference TRBV7-9 and TRBJ1-6, is DTGVSQNPRHKITKRGQNVTFRCDPISEHNRLYWYRQTLGQGPEFLTYFQNEAQLEKSRLLSDRFSAERPKGSFSTLEIQRTEQGDSAMYLCASSHRSGHHNSPLHFGNGTRLTVT.

This chain links TRBV25-1 with TRBJ2-5, with 9 bases matching TRBD1. Germline V gene sequence: CDR1 MGHDK, CDR2 SYGVNS. This CDR3 spans 16 amino acids. The J segment lost 5 bases and the V segment lost 2 bases, leaving 9 bases of the junction unmatched. CDR3 in DNA: TGTGCCAGCAGTGAAGGTGCGGACAGGGGCGAGGAGACCCAGTACTTC. Protein sequence: CASSEGADRGEETQYF.

The chain employs TRBV27 and TRBJ1-4; 10 bases match TRBD1. From germline, CDR1 is MNHEY and CDR2 SMNVEV (reference sequence). The CDR3 has 14 residues. Trimming at V came to 5 bases and at J to 8 bases, leaving 5 bases not matched to a gene. The CDR3 DNA reads TGTGCCAGCAGTCCGACAGGGGGCGAGGAAAAACTGTTTTTT. It specifies CASSPTGGEEKLFF. The full variable domain, completed using reference TRBV27 and TRBJ1-4, is EAQVTQNPRYLITVTGKKLTVTCSQNMNHEYMSWYRQDPGLGLRQIYYSMNVEVTDKGDVPEGYKVSRKEKRNFPLILESPSPNQTSLYFCASSPTGGEEKLFFGSGTQLSVL.

The V call is TRBV7-9, the J call TRBJ1-1; possible D gene TRBD1, 6 bases. From germline, CDR1 is SEHNR and CDR2 FQNEAQ (reference sequence). V was pared by 5 bases and J by 6 bases, with 22 bases between. The CDR3 sequence is 16 residues long. For the CDR3, the DNA is TGTGCCAGCAGCCTCAATATCGGGACAATCATCGCTGAAGCTTTCTTT. This gives the protein CASSLNIGTIIAEAFF. Combining the CDR3 with reference TRBV7-9 and TRBJ1-1 gives the whole variable domain DTGVSQNPRHKITKRGQNVTFRCDPISEHNRLYWYRQTLGQGPEFLTYFQNEAQLEKSRLLSDRFSAERPKGSFSTLEIQRTEQGDSAMYLCASSLNIGTIIAEAFFGQGTRLTVV.

V and J are TRBV12-3 or TRBV12-4 and TRBJ2-3; no definite D call. CDR3 length equals 11 residues. Trimming shortened V by 3 bases and J by 7 bases, and 5 bases separated the two germline ends. CDR3 nucleotide sequence: TGTGCCAGCAGTTTTTGGTATACGCAGTATTTT. Translating it yields CASSFWYTQYF.

V and J are TRBV12-3 or TRBV12-4 and TRBJ2-2; D call uncertain. The CDR3 is 12 residues long. The V end was cut by 4 bases, the J end by 9 bases, with 9 bases between. CDR3 in amino acids: CASSCLLWELFF. The CDR3 region has the DNA TGTGCCAGCAGTTGTTTGCTCTGGGAGCTGTTTTTT.

This clone showed up just once. CDR3 in amino acids: CASSGLAGELFF. CDR3 coding DNA: TGTGCCAGCAGCGGTTTGGCCGGGGAGCTGTTTTTT. The rearrangement uses TRBV5-6 and TRBJ2-2; D is undetermined. The V end was cut by 4 bases, the J end by 6 bases, with 7 bases between. Germline V gene data show CDR1 as SGHDT and CDR2 as YYEEEE. The CDR3 extends over 12 amino acids. Looking up the rest from reference TRBV5-6 and TRBJ2-2 gives the full variable domain: DAGVTQSPTHLIKTRGQQVTLRCSPKSGHDTVSWYQQALGQGPQFIFQYYEEEERQRGNFPDRFSGHQFPNYSSELNVNALLLGDSALYLCASSGLAGELFFGEGSRLTVL.

This clone was picked up a small number of times. The chain links TRBV5-6 to TRBJ1-1; D gene unclear. V was cut by 1 base and J by 1 base, with 5 bases left in between. This CDR3 has 13 amino acids. Germline V gene data show CDR1 as SGHDT and CDR2 as YYEEEE. CDR3 nucleotide sequence: TGTGCCAGCAGCTTGACAGAGAACACTGAAGCTTTCTTT. Its translation: CASSLTENTEAFF.

The rearrangement links TRBV2 to TRBJ2-7; TRBD2 agrees at 9 bases. CDR1 is SNHLY, CDR2 FYNNEI, per germline. Trimming took 6 bases from V and 0 from J; bases not matched to a gene: 6. CDR3 length: 15 amino acids. CDR3 nucleotide sequence: TGTGCCAGCAGAACGAGGACTAGCGACTCCTACGAGCAGTACTTC. Encoded protein: CASRTRTSDSYEQYF. Based on the CDR3 plus reference TRBV2 and TRBJ2-7, the full variable domain is EPEVTQTPSHQVTQMGQEVILRCVPISNHLYFYWYRQILGQKVEFLVSFYNNEISEKSEIFDDQFSVERPDGSNFTLKIRSTKLEDSAMYFCASRTRTSDSYEQYFGPGTRLTVT.

The rearrangement joins TRBV7-9 to TRBJ1-2; perhaps TRBD1 as D (5 bases). CDR3 length equals 13 residues. V shed 6 bases and J shed 4 bases, with 12 bases lying between them. Germline-derived CDR1 and CDR2 are SEHNR and FQNEAQ (reference sequence). CDR3 DNA: TGTGCCAGCAGTCGCAGGGAAGTCTATGGCTACACCTTC. It encodes CASSRREVYGYTF.

This rearrangement joins TRBV7-9 to TRBJ2-5, with TRBD2 matching 10 bases. The germline CDR1 and CDR2 sequences are SEHNR and FQNEAQ (reference sequence). Losses at the gene ends were 5 bases for V and 0 bases for J; bases not matched to a gene: 6. There are 16 residues in the CDR3. DNA for the CDR3: TGTGCCAGCAGCAGCGGACTAGCGGTGTACCAAGAGACCCAGTACTTC. It codes for CASSSGLAVYQETQYF.

The rearrangement uses TRBV27 and TRBJ2-7; D is unclear. The CDR3 contains 16 residues. Germline CDR1 MNHEY, CDR2 SMNVEV (reference sequence). Trimming took off 2 bases at V and 5 bases at J, with 19 bases between the two ends. The CDR3 DNA reads as TGTGCCAGCAGTTTAACCTCTGGGTTACCTACCCACGAGCAGTACTTC. It is translated as CASSLTSGLPTHEQYF.

The chain is built from TRBV13 and TRBJ1-2; the match to TRBD1 covers 8 bases. Germline V gene data show CDR1 as PRHDT and CDR2 as FYEKMQ (reference sequence). With 4 bases clipped from V and 1 base from J, the junction kept 23 bases outside the gene matches. This CDR3 is built from 21 residues. CDR3 sequence: CASSSGAHYRDRWDRNYGYTF. CDR3 DNA sequence: TGTGCCAGCAGCTCCGGGGCTCATTACCGGGACAGGTGGGACCGTAACTATGGCTACACCTTC.